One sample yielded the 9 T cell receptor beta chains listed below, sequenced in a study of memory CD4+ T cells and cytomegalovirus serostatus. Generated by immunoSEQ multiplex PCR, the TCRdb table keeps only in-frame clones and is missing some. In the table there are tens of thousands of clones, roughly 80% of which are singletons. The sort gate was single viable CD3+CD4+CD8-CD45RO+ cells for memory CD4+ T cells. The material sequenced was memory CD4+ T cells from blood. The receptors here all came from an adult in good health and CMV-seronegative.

CDR3 in amino acids: CAISGTLGQASSRGANVLTF. CDR3 bases: TGTGCCATCAGTGGCACTTTGGGACAGGCTAGCAGCCGTGGGGCCAACGTCCTGACTTTC. The rearrangement joins TRBV10-3 to TRBJ2-6; 8 positions match TRBD1. The CDR3 spans 20 residues. The germline gives CDR1 ENHRY, CDR2 SYGVKD. J was trimmed by 3 bases and V by 4 bases; bases with no gene match: 17.

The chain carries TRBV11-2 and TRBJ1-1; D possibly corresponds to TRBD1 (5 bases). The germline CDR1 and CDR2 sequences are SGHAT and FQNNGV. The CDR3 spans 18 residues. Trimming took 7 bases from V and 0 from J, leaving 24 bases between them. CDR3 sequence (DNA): TGTGCCAGCATCCCACGCGGGGCGGGGTCAACCATGAACACTGAAGCTTTCTTT. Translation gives CASIPRGAGSTMNTEAFF.

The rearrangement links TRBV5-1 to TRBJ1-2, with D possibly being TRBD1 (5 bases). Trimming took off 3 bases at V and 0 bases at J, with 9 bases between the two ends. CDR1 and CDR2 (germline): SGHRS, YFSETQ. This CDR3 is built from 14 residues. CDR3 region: CASSSQEPNYGYTF. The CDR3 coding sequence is TGCGCCAGCAGCTCACAGGAACCTAACTATGGCTACACCTTC. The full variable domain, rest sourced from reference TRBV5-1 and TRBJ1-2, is KAGVTQTPRYLIKTRGQQVTLSCSPISGHRSVSWYQQTPGQGLQFLFEYFSETQRNKGNFPGRFSGRQFSNSRSEMNVSTLELGDSALYLCASSSQEPNYGYTFGSGTRLTVV.

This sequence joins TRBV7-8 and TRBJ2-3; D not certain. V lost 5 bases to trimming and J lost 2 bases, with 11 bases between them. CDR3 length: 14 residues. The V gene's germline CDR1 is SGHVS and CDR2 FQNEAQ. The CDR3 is CASSPLKPTDTQYF. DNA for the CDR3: TGTGCCAGCAGCCCCCTAAAGCCCACAGATACGCAGTATTTT.

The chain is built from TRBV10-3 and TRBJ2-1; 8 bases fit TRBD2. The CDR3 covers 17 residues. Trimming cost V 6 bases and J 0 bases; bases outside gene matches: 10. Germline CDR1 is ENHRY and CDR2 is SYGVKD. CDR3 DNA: TGTGCCATCAGGGATATTAGCGGGGCCAACTCCTACAATGAGCAGTTCTTC. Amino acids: CAIRDISGANSYNEQFF.

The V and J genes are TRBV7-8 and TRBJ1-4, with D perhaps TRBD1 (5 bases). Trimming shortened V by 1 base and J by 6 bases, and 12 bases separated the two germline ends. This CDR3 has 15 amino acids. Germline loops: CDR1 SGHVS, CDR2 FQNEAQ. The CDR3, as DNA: TGTGCCAGCAGCTTAGGAGGGGTTCGGTATGAAAAACTGTTTTTT. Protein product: CASSLGGVRYEKLFF. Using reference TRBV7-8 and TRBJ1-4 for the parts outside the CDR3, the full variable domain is GAGVSQSPRYKVAKRGQDVALRCDPISGHVSLFWYQQALGQGPEFLTYFQNEAQLDKSGLPSDRFFAERPEGSVSTLKIQRTQQEDSAVYLCASSLGGVRYEKLFFGSGTQLSVL.

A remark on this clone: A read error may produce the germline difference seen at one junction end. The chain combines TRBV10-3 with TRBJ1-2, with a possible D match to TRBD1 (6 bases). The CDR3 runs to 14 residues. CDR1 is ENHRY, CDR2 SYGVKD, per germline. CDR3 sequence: CASSSSTGGHGYTF. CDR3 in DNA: TGTGCCAGCAGTTCATCGACAGGAGGACATGGCTACACCTTC.

CDR3 DNA: TGTGCCAGCAGTGCGGAAGCAGGGGGTGCAGATACGCAGTATTTT. This gives the protein CASSAEAGGADTQYF. The chain has TRBV2 and TRBJ2-3; 7 positions match TRBD1. With V trimmed by 4 bases and J by 4 bases, 8 bases remained unmatched. Germline CDR1 and CDR2: SNHLY and FYNNEI. The CDR3 consists of 15 residues.

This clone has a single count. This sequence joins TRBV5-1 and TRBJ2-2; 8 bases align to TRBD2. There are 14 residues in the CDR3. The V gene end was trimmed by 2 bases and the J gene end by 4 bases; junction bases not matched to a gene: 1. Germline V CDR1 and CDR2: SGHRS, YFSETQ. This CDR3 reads CASSFGTSTGELFF. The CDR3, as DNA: TGCGCCAGCAGCTTCGGGACTAGCACCGGGGAGCTGTTTTTT.